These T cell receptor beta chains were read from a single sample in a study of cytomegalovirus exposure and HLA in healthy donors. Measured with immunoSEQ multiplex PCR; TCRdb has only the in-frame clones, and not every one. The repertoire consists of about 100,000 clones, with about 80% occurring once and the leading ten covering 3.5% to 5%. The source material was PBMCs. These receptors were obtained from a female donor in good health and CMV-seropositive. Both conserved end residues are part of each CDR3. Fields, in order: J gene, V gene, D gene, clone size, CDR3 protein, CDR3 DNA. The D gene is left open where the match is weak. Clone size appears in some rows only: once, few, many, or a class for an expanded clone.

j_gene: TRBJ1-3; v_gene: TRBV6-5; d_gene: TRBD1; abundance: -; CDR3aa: CASSSRQGASGNTIYF; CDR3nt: TGTGCCAGCAGTTCTCGACAGGGGGCATCTGGAAACACCATATATTTT
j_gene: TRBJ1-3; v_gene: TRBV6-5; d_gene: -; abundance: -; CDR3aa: CASSYSASFSGNTIYF; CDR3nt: TGTGCCAGCAGTTACTCGGCTTCTTTCTCTGGAAACACCATATATTTT
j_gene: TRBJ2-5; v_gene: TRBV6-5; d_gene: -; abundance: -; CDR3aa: CASTQWGETQYF; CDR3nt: TGTGCCAGCACCCAATGGGGCGAGACCCAGTACTTC
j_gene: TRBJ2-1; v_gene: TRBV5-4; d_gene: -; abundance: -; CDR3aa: CASMSSYNEQFF; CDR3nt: TGTGCCAGCATGTCGTCCTACAATGAGCAGTTCTTC
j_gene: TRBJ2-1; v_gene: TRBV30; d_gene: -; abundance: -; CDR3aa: CAWSGGGGRQFF; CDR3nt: TGTGCCTGGAGCGGAGGGGGGGGGCGCCAGTTCTTC
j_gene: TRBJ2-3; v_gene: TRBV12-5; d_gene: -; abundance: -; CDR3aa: CASGLVLQGPDTQYF; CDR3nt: TGTGCTAGTGGTTTGGTGTTACAGGGTCCAGATACGCAGTATTTT
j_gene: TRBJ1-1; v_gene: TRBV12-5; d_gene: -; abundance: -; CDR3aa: CASGLAQGIVTEAFF; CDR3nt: TGTGCTAGTGGTTTGGCCCAGGGGATCGTCACTGAAGCTTTCTTT
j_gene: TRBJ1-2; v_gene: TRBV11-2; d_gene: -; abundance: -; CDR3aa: CASSLDSGNGYGYTF; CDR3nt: TGTGCCAGCAGCTTAGATTCCGGGAACGGGTATGGCTACACCTTC
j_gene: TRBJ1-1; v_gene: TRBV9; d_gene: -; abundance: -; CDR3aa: CASSVATGITDTEAFF; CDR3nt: TGTGCCAGCAGCGTAGCTACGGGGATTACGGACACTGAAGCTTTCTTT
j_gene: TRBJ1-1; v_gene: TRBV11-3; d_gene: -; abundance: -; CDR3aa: CASSLGARTTAFF; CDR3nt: TGTGCCAGCAGCTTAGGGGCAAGGACAACTGCTTTCTTT
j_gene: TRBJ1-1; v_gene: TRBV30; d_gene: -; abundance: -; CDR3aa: CAWSGQVNTEAFF; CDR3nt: TGTGCCTGGAGTGGACAGGTGAACACTGAAGCTTTCTTT
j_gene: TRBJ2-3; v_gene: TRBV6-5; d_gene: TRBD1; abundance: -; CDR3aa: CASSYWGQGAGDTQYF; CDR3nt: TGTGCCAGCAGTTACTGGGGACAGGGGGCAGGGGATACGCAGTATTTT
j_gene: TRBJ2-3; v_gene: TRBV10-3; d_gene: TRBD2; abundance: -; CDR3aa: CAISGPEGTSGGDTQYF; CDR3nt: TGTGCCATCAGTGGGCCGGAAGGGACTAGCGGGGGAGATACGCAGTATTTT
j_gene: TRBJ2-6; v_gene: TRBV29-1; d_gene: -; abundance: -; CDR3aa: CSVAGGSGANGLTF; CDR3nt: TGCAGCGTTGCGGGGGGCTCTGGGGCCAACGGCCTGACTTTC
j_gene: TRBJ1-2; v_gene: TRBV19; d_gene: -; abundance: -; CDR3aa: CASSFSSYGYTF; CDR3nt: TGTGCCAGTAGTTTCTCGAGCTATGGCTACACCTTC
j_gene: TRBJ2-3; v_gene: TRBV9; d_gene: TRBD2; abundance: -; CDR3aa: CASSVEGLGDTQYF; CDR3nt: TGTGCCAGCAGCGTAGAGGGACTAGGGGACACGCAGTATTTT
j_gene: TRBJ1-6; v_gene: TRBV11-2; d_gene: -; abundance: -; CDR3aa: CASSLWPFNSPLHF; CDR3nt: TGTGCCAGCAGCTTATGGCCATTTAATTCACCCCTCCACTTT
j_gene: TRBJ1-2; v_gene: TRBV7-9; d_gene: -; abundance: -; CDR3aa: CASSTSSDTLGGYTF; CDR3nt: TGTGCCAGCAGTACTTCTTCGGACACCCTCGGGGGCTACACCTTC
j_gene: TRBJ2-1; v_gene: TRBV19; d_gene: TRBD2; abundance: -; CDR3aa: CATHKGWTSVNEQFF; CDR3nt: TGTGCCACCCATAAGGGGTGGACTAGCGTCAATGAGCAGTTCTTC
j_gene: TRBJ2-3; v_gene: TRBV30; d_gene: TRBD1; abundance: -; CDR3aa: CAWSAGTGALTDTQYF; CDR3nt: TGTGCCTGGAGTGCCGGGACAGGGGCCCTCACAGATACGCAGTATTTT
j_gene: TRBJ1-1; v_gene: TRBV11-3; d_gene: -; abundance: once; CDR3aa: CASSFQTNTEAFF; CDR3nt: TGTGCCAGCAGCTTTCAGACAAACACTGAAGCTTTCTTT
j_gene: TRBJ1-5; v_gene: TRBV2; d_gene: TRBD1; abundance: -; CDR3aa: CASTEDRVNQPQHF; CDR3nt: TGTGCCAGCACCGAGGACAGGGTCAATCAGCCCCAGCATTTT
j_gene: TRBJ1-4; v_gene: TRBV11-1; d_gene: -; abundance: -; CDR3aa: CASSPAGVWTNEKLFF; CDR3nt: TGTGCCAGCAGCCCGGCGGGGGTTTGGACTAATGAAAAACTGTTTTTT
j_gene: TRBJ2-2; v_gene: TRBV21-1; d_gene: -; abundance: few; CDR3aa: CASSKGRTGYWTPLNTGELFF; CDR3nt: TGTGCCAGCAGCAAAGGCCGGACAGGGTATTGGACGCCCCTGAACACCGGGGAGCTGTTTTTT
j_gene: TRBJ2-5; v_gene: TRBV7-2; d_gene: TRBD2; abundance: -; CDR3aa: CASSSGGWGKETQYF; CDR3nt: TGTGCCAGCAGCTCCGGGGGGTGGGGAAAGGAGACCCAGTACTTC
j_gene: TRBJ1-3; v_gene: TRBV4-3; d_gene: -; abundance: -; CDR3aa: CASSQDSGSGNTIYF; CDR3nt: TGCGCCAGCAGCCAAGATTCGGGCTCTGGAAACACCATATATTTT
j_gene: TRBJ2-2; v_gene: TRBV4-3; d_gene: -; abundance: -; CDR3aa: CASSHAGGGTNTGELFF; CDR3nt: TGCGCCAGCAGCCACGCGGGTGGGGGGACGAACACCGGGGAGCTGTTTTTT
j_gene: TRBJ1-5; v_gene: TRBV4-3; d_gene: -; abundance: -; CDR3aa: CASSQEVVRGQPQHF; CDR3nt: TGCGCCAGCAGCCAAGAGGTAGTAAGGGGTCAGCCCCAGCATTTT
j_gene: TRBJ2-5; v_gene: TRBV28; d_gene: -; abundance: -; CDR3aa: CAISFRHQETQYF; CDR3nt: TGTGCCATCTCCTTCAGGCACCAAGAGACCCAGTACTTC
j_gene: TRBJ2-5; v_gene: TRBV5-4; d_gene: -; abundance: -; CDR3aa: CASSSLPESAQYF; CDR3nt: TGTGCCAGCAGCTCCCTTCCTGAGTCGGCCCAGTACTTC
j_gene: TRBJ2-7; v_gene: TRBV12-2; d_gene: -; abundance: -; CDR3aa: CASRLSGYEQYF; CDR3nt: TGTGCAAGTCGCTTATCAGGGTACGAGCAGTACTTC
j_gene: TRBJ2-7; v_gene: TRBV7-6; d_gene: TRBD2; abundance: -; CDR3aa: CASSSLAGAGEQYF; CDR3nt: TGTGCCAGCAGCTCATTAGCGGGAGCAGGGGAGCAGTACTTC
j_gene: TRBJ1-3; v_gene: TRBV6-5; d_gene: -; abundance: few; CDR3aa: CASSTDRFSGNTIYF; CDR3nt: TGTGCCAGCAGTACAGACAGGTTCTCTGGAAACACCATATATTTT
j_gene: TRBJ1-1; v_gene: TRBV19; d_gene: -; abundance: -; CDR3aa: CASSNFGGLSTEAFF; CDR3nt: TGTGCCAGTAGTAACTTCGGGGGACTTAGCACTGAAGCTTTCTTT
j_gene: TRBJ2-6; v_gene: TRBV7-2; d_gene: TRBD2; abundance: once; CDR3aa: CASSWTSQAGANGLTF; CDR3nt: TGTGCCAGCAGCTGGACTAGTCAGGCTGGGGCCAACGGCCTGACTTTC
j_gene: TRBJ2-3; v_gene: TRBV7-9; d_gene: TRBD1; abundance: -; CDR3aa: CSSSGTGTGRTDTQYF; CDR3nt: TGTTCCAGCAGCGGCACCGGGACAGGGCGCACAGATACGCAGTATTTT
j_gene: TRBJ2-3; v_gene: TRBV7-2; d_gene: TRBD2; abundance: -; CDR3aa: CASSPGLAGGPDTQYF; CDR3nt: TGTGCCAGCAGCCCGGGACTAGCGGGGGGGCCGGATACGCAGTATTTT
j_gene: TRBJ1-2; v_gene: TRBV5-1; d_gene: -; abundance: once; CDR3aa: CASKRNNGGADGYTF; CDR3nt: TGCGCCAGCAAACGGAACAACGGCGGGGCTGATGGCTACACCTTC
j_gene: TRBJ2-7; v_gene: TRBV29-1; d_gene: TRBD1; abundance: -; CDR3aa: CSATGTGGPEQYF; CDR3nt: TGCAGCGCCACCGGGACAGGGGGTCCCGAGCAGTACTTC
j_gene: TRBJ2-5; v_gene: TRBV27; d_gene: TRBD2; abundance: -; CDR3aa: CASSFPGVAGEGEQYF; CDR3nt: TGTGCCAGCAGTTTCCCTGGGGTAGCGGGAGAGGGTGAGCAGTACTTC
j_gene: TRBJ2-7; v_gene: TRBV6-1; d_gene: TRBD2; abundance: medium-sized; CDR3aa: CASSEDGTSGSYEQYF; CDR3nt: TGTGCCAGCAGTGAAGATGGGACTAGCGGGAGCTACGAGCAGTACTTC
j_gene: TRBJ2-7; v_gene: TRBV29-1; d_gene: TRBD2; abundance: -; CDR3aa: CSVGGLADYEQYF; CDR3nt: TGCAGCGTCGGGGGACTAGCGGACTACGAGCAGTACTTC
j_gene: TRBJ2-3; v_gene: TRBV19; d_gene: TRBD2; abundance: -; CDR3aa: CASSSGSTPPDTQYF; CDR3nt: TGTGCCAGTAGTAGCGGGAGTACTCCCCCAGATACGCAGTATTTT
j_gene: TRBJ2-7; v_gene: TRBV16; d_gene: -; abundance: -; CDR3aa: CASSPLLEGYEQYF; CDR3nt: TGTGCCAGCAGCCCATTGCTAGAAGGCTACGAGCAGTACTTC
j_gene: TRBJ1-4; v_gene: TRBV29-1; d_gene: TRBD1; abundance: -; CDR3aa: CSARTGVDEKLFF; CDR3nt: TGCAGCGCCAGGACAGGGGTGGACGAAAAACTGTTTTTT
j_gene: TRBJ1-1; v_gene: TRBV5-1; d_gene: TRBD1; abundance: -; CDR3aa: CASSPQTGGLIKNTEAFF; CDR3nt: TGCGCCAGCAGCCCGCAGACAGGGGGCCTGATCAAGAACACTGAAGCTTTCTTT
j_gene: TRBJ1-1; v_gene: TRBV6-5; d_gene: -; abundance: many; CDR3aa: CASSQRTENTEAFF; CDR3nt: TGTGCCAGCAGCCAGCGGACAGAGAACACTGAAGCTTTCTTT
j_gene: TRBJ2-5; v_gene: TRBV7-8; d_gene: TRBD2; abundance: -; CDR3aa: CASSGSGLAKETQYF; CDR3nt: TGTGCCAGCAGCGGGTCGGGACTAGCGAAAGAGACCCAGTACTTC
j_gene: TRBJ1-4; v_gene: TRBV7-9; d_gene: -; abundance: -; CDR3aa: CASSTRGKLFF; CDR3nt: TGTGCCAGCAGCACCCGCGGAAAACTGTTTTTT
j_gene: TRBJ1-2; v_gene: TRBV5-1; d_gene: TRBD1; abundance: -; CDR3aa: CAITPGTGIYVYTF; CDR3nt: TGCGCCATCACCCCTGGGACAGGGATTTATGTCTACACCTTC
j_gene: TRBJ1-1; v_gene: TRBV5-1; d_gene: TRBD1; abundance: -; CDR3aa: CVSTTETGEVNTEAFF; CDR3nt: TGCGTCAGCACGACGGAGACAGGGGAGGTGAACACTGAAGCTTTCTTT
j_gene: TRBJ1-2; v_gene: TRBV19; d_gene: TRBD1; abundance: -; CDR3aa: CASSDPGQGAPGYTF; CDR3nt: TGTGCCAGTAGTGACCCGGGACAGGGGGCGCCTGGCTACACCTTC
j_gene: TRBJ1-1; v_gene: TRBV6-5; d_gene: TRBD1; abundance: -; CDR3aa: CASSYDRARTEAFF; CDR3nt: TGTGCCAGCAGTTACGACAGGGCCCGGACTGAAGCTTTCTTT
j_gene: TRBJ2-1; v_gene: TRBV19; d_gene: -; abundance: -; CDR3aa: CASNWGGPYNEQFF; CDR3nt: TGTGCCAGTAACTGGGGAGGCCCTTACAATGAGCAGTTCTTC